The 26 T cell receptor beta chains below were found in one sample sequenced in a study of blood T cell repertoires in COVID-19. This table comes from immunoSEQ multiplex PCR, and its TCRdb copy is limited to in-frame clones, with some not included. The data contain around 60,000 clones, 65% to 90% of them singletons. The sequenced material came from peripheral blood. The receptors were gathered from a man aged 35-49 years with acute or convalescent COVID-19.

This chain connects TRBV2 to TRBJ2-4; D uncertain. The CDR3 is 18 amino acids. The germline gives CDR1 SNHLY, CDR2 FYNNEI. Between the trimmed V and J ends, which lost 2 bases and 0 bases, there was a span of 17 bases. CDR3 region: CASSEQGGASVAKNIQYF. CDR3 in DNA: TGTGCCAGCAGTGAACAAGGCGGAGCGTCCGTAGCCAAAAACATTCAGTACTTC.

This clone was observed a handful of times. This chain connects TRBV7-9 to TRBJ1-1, with D perhaps TRBD1 (5 bases). CDR3 length: 14 residues. CDR1 and CDR2 (germline): SEHNR, FQNEAQ (reference sequence). V lost 2 bases, J lost 6 bases, and 13 bases lay in between. CDR3 nucleotides: TGTGCCAGCAGCTTAAGCCCGGGGGTGGCTGAAGCTTTCTTT. It encodes CASSLSPGVAEAFF.

This clone was observed a few times. In nucleotides, the CDR3 is TGTGCCAGCAGTAGCGGGGGCCGAGAACGGGAGCTGTTTTTT. Protein: CASSSGGRERELFF. The V and J genes are TRBV6-5 and TRBJ2-2, with 8 nucleotides matching TRBD2. CDR1 is MNHEY, CDR2 SVGAGI, per germline. The length of the CDR3 is 14 residues. J lost 9 bases, V lost 5 bases, and 8 bases had no gene match.

The chain has TRBV5-1 and TRBJ2-1, with TRBD2 identical over 8 bases. This CDR3 has 16 residues. J gave up 4 bases and V 0 bases, and 6 bases lay outside the gene matches. Germline CDR1 is SGHRS and CDR2 is YFSETQ. This CDR3 reads CASSLASGGPYNEQFF. The CDR3 DNA follows: TGCGCCAGCAGCTTGGCCTCGGGGGGGCCGTACAATGAGCAGTTCTTC.

The V and J genes are TRBV4-1 and TRBJ1-3; D ambiguous. This CDR3 is built from 11 residues. Trimming took off 4 bases at V and 15 bases at J, with 13 bases between the two ends. The germline V gene encodes CDR1 MGHRA and CDR2 YSYEKL. Here the CDR3 reads CASSLGGQKYF. In DNA form, the CDR3 reads TGCGCCAGCAGCCTCGGAGGCCAAAAATATTTT.

The genes are TRBV24-1 and TRBJ2-7; D is undetermined. Trimming shortened V by 3 bases and J by 7 bases, and 15 bases separated the two germline ends. The CDR3 contains 14 residues. Germline V gene lookup returns CDR1 KGHDR and CDR2 SFDVKD. The DNA for the CDR3 is TGTGCCACCAGTGATCCCGGCAGGCCTTGGGAGCAGTACTTC. Its protein is CATSDPGRPWEQYF.

The chain recombines TRBV28 with TRBJ2-7; a possible D gene is TRBD2 (5 bases). Looked up from germline, CDR1 is MDHEN and CDR2 is SYDVKM. The CDR3 sequence is 12 residues long. Trimming stripped 3 bases from V and 5 bases from J, with 8 bases between. Written as DNA, the CDR3 is TGTGCCAGCAGTTTCTCGGGGAACGAGCAGTACTTC. It yields the protein CASSFSGNEQYF.

The chain recombines TRBV11-2 with TRBJ1-5, with D maybe TRBD1 (6 bases). Trimming removed 2 bases at V and 9 bases at J, with 14 bases between. The CDR3 has 14 amino acids. Germline values: CDR1 SGHAT, CDR2 FQNNGV. In DNA form, the CDR3 reads TGTGCCAGCAGCTTAAACAGGGCTTGGGGGCCCCAGCATTTT. It is translated as CASSLNRAWGPQHF.

This clone showed up just once. CDR3 sequence (DNA): TGTGCCAGCTCATCGGTTAGGACTAGCGGGGGCCCTAACACCGGGGAGCTGTTTTTT. This encodes CASSSVRTSGGPNTGELFF. The V gene is TRBV18, the J gene TRBJ2-2, with 13 bases aligning to TRBD2. Germline loops: CDR1 KGHSH, CDR2 LQKENI. The CDR3 is 19 amino acids. Germline trimming cut 5 bases from V and 2 bases from J; bases unmatched to any gene: 11. The variable domain in full, with the rest retrieved from reference TRBV18 and TRBJ2-2, is NAGVMQNPRHLVRRRGQEARLRCSPMKGHSHVYWYRQLPEEGLKFMVYLQKENIIDESGMPKERFSAEFPKEGPSILRIQQVVRGDSAAYFCASSSVRTSGGPNTGELFFGEGSRLTVL.

The V gene is TRBV7-8, the J gene TRBJ1-6, with D uncertain. From germline, CDR1 is SGHVS and CDR2 FQNEAQ. With 1 base removed from V and 7 bases from J, the gap between germline ends came to 11 bases. The CDR3 has 15 amino acids. Written as DNA, the CDR3 is TGTGCCAGCAGCTTAGGGATTGGAGGGAATTCACCCCTCCACTTT. Translated, it gives CASSLGIGGNSPLHF.

The chain combines TRBV27 with TRBJ1-2; TRBD1 might be the D (6 bases). Germline V gene data show CDR1 as MNHEY and CDR2 as SMNVEV (reference sequence). V lost 5 bases and J 6 bases, leaving 16 bases between the germline ends. The CDR3 is 14 amino acids. The DNA of the CDR3 is TGTGCCAGCAGTCCACAGGGTGAGGGAAATGGCTACACCTTC. It codes for CASSPQGEGNGYTF.

The gene calls are TRBV24-1 and TRBJ1-4, with TRBD1 as a possible D gene (5 bases). V lost 4 bases and J 8 bases, leaving 13 bases between the germline ends. Germline V gives CDR1 KGHDR, CDR2 SFDVKD. The CDR3 runs to 14 residues. CDR3 in amino acids: CATSDSGEGEKLFF. As DNA, the CDR3 is TGTGCCACCAGTGACTCGGGGGAAGGGGAAAAACTGTTTTTT.

The chain combines TRBV24-1 with TRBJ2-7; weak D call: TRBD2 (5 bases). Germline-derived CDR1 and CDR2 are KGHDR and SFDVKD. The CDR3 is 16 amino acids. V shed 6 bases and J shed 0 bases, with 17 bases lying between them. The CDR3 protein is CATSQPGPRGSYEQYF. The CDR3 coding sequence is TGTGCCACCAGTCAACCTGGGCCCCGGGGCTCCTACGAGCAGTACTTC.

V usage is TRBV29-1 and J usage is TRBJ1-2; the D gene is possibly TRBD1 (5 bases). V lost 7 bases to trimming and J lost 8 bases, with 14 bases between them. The CDR3 totals 11 residues. Germline V lookup: CDR1 SQVTM, CDR2 ANQGSEA. CDR3 in amino acids: CSAFRARGYTF. The CDR3 bases are TGCAGCGCCTTCAGGGCGAGGGGCTACACCTTC.

In this sample, this clone turned up a few times. V is TRBV6-5 and J is TRBJ2-6; TRBD1 is a possible D gene (5 bases). The CDR3 contains 16 residues. CDR1 is MNHEY and CDR2 is SVGAGI in the germline V gene. V was pared by 0 bases and J by 2 bases, with 8 bases between. Here the CDR3 DNA reads TGTGCCAGCAGTTACTCACCCAGGGCTGGGGCCAACGTCCTGACTTTC. Its translation: CASSYSPRAGANVLTF.

The chain carries TRBV18 and TRBJ2-1; 10 nucleotides agree with TRBD2. Trimming at V came to 2 bases and at J to 1 base, leaving 2 bases not matched to a gene. The V gene's germline CDR1 is KGHSH and CDR2 LQKENI. The CDR3 runs to 16 residues. The DNA for the CDR3 is TGTGCCAGCTCACCAGGTAGCGGGGGGTCCTACAATGAGCAGTTCTTC. It yields the protein CASSPGSGGSYNEQFF.

This sequence joins TRBV2 and TRBJ2-5; 8 positions match TRBD2. CDR1 and CDR2 (germline): SNHLY, FYNNEI. Trimming cost V 5 bases and J 4 bases; bases outside gene matches: 6. The CDR3 loop spans 14 amino acids. In nucleotides, the CDR3 is TGTGCCAGCAGTCCACAGCGGGGGTTAGAGACCCAGTACTTC. Translation gives CASSPQRGLETQYF.

To note about this clone: A read error may account for a junction end that differs from germline. The chain links TRBV5-1 to TRBJ1-5; D is uncertain. The V gene's germline CDR1 is SGHRS and CDR2 YFSETQ. The CDR3 length is 15 residues. CDR3 in DNA: TGCGCCAGCAGCTTGGGGCCCGAGGTCAATCGGCCCCAGCATTTT. This encodes CASSLGPEVNRPQHF.

The rearrangement links TRBV19 to TRBJ1-2, with 9 bases matching TRBD1. From germline, CDR1 is LNHDA and CDR2 SQIVND (reference sequence). The J segment lost 0 bases and the V segment lost 7 bases, leaving 6 bases of the junction unmatched. This CDR3 region has 15 residues. As DNA, the CDR3 is TGTGCCAGTAACGGACAGGGGACACCTAACTATGGCTACACCTTC. This codes for CASNGQGTPNYGYTF.

The CDR3 region has the DNA TGCGCCAGCAGCCCATCGACAGCCATGAACACTGAAGCTTTCTTT. Residues: CASSPSTAMNTEAFF. The chain combines TRBV5-1 with TRBJ1-1; TRBD1 might be the D (5 bases). This CDR3 comprises 15 residues. V lost 4 bases to trimming and J lost 0 bases, with 13 bases between them. Germline CDR1 is SGHRS and CDR2 is YFSETQ.

V is TRBV6-5 and J is TRBJ1-2; 8 nucleotides agree with TRBD1. V lost 8 bases, J lost 7 bases, and 12 bases stayed unmatched. CDR1 and CDR2 (germline): MNHEY, SVGAGI. The CDR3 extends over 14 amino acids. CDR3 DNA sequence: TGTGCCAGCCCTTCCCAGGGGGCGTTCGGTGGCTACACCTTC. Its translation: CASPSQGAFGGYTF.

This clone was counted between two and nine times. The chain uses TRBV30 and TRBJ1-2, with D maybe TRBD1 (6 bases). V was clipped by 2 bases and J by 8 bases, with 15 bases between them. Germline CDR1 reads GTSNPN; CDR2 reads SVGIG (reference sequence). This CDR3 is 13 amino acids long. CDR3 bases: TGTGCCTGGAGTCCCACAGGGTCGGGCGGCTACACCTTC. This sequence encodes CAWSPTGSGGYTF.

This clone occurred once. The chain couples TRBV20-1 to TRBJ1-1, with no clear D. V lost 3 bases and J lost 1, with 12 bases in between. CDR3 length equals 14 residues. Germline V gene data show CDR1 as DFQATT and CDR2 as SNEGSKA (reference sequence). CDR3 protein: CSASVSERNTEAFF. The CDR3 coding sequence is TGCAGTGCTAGTGTATCGGAGAGGAACACTGAAGCTTTCTTT.

This chain connects TRBV18 to TRBJ2-3; the D gene is possibly TRBD2 (5 bases). Germline CDR1 is KGHSH and CDR2 is LQKENI. With 2 bases removed from V and 4 bases from J, the gap between germline ends came to 7 bases. The CDR3 runs to 13 residues. The CDR3 bases are TGTGCCAGCTCACCAAGAGGGTCAGATACGCAGTATTTT. It yields the protein CASSPRGSDTQYF.

This chain connects TRBV5-1 to TRBJ2-2; the match to TRBD1 covers 10 bases. Trimming at V came to 0 bases and at J to 3 bases, leaving 5 bases not matched to a gene. There are 17 residues in the CDR3. The germline V gene has CDR1 SGHRS and CDR2 YFSETQ. This CDR3 reads CASSLADRGLDTGELFF. The CDR3 region has the DNA TGCGCCAGCAGCTTGGCCGACAGGGGGCTAGACACCGGGGAGCTGTTTTTT.

This chain links TRBV29-1 with TRBJ2-5; 7 bases agree with TRBD2. The V gene's germline CDR1 is SQVTM and CDR2 ANQGSEA. The CDR3 is 14 amino acids. V lost 7 bases and J lost 2; bases outside the gene matches: 10. The CDR3 loop reads CSARLRGDQETQYF. The CDR3 DNA reads TGCAGCGCCCGTCTCCGGGGGGATCAAGAGACCCAGTACTTC.